The 27 T cell receptor beta chains in this list originate from one sample, sequenced in a study of blood T cell repertoires in COVID-19. TCRdb's copy holds only in-frame clones and misses some; the assay was immunoSEQ multiplex PCR. Found here are 200,000 to 250,000 clones, 88% of them singletons; the top ten hold about a sixth. Sequenced: peripheral blood. The origin of the receptors is a man aged 50-59 years with COVID-19, enrolled during active disease.

This clone is judged medium-sized (0.01 to 0.1%). The chain is built from TRBV2 and TRBJ1-1; 7 positions match TRBD1. Germline CDR1 SNHLY, CDR2 FYNNEI. The CDR3 consists of 14 residues. Trimming at V came to 8 bases and at J to 7 bases, leaving 13 bases not matched to a gene. The CDR3 region has the DNA TGTGCCAGCGGGGCGGCAGGGGGAGCGAATGAAGCTTTCTTT. Translated: CASGAAGGANEAFF.

The chain joins TRBV5-1 to TRBJ2-7; TRBD2 agrees at 14 bases. Germline CDR1 SGHRS, CDR2 YFSETQ. Unmatched junction bases numbered 8, after V lost 4 bases and J lost 2 bases. This CDR3 region has 17 residues. The CDR3 sequence is CASSRGLAGGRAYEQYF. DNA for the CDR3: TGCGCCAGCAGCCGCGGACTAGCGGGAGGTAGGGCCTACGAGCAGTACTTC. The full variable domain, with the rest looked up from reference TRBV5-1 and TRBJ2-7, is KAGVTQTPRYLIKTRGQQVTLSCSPISGHRSVSWYQQTPGQGLQFLFEYFSETQRNKGNFPGRFSGRQFSNSRSEMNVSTLELGDSALYLCASSRGLAGGRAYEQYFGPGTRLTVT.

V and J are TRBV9 and TRBJ1-4; TRBD1 aligns across 8 bases. This CDR3 has 16 residues. Trimming at V came to 3 bases and at J to 5 bases, leaving 9 bases not matched to a gene. Per the germline V gene, CDR1 is SGDLS and CDR2 is YYNGEE. The CDR3 loop reads CASSAGGRDRNEKLFF. The CDR3 nucleotides read TGTGCCAGCAGCGCAGGCGGACGGGACAGGAATGAAAAACTGTTTTTT.

The rearrangement uses TRBV7-9 and TRBJ1-4; 10 bases are a match to TRBD1. The trim removed 0 bases at V and 8 bases at J, leaving 6 bases unmatched. The CDR3 consists of 16 residues. Germline CDR1 reads SEHNR; CDR2 reads FQNEAQ (reference sequence). CDR3 loop: CASSLATGGAYEKLFF. CDR3 sequence (DNA): TGTGCCAGCAGCTTAGCGACAGGGGGCGCCTACGAAAAACTGTTTTTT.

The gene calls are TRBV5-5 and TRBJ2-6; 14 bases align to TRBD2. The germline gives CDR1 SGHKS, CDR2 YYEKEE (reference sequence). With V trimmed by 4 bases and J by 0 bases, 9 bases remained unmatched. The CDR3 extends over 20 amino acids. CDR3 region: CASSLVGTSGGNSGANVLTF. The DNA for the CDR3 is TGTGCCAGCAGCCTGGTTGGGACTAGCGGGGGCAACTCTGGGGCCAACGTCCTGACTTTC. The whole variable domain, remainder taken from reference TRBV5-5 and TRBJ2-6, is DAGVTQSPTHLIKTRGQQVTLRCSPISGHKSVSWYQQVLGQGPQFIFQYYEKEERGRGNFPDRFSARQFPNYSSELNVNALLLGDSALYLCASSLVGTSGGNSGANVLTFGAGSRLTVL.

The V call is TRBV7-2, the J call TRBJ2-2; TRBD2 might be the D (6 bases). CDR3 length: 16 amino acids. V dropped 4 bases and J dropped 4 bases, with 16 bases sitting between them. Germline V lookup: CDR1 SGHTA, CDR2 FQGNSA. The CDR3 DNA is TGTGCCAGCAGCTCCCGGGAAAGGGGAGGCACCGGGGAGCTGTTTTTT. It is translated as CASSSRERGGTGELFF. Drawing the rest from reference TRBV7-2 and TRBJ2-2, the complete variable domain is GAGVSQSPSNKVTEKGKDVELRCDPISGHTALYWYRQSLGQGLEFLIYFQGNSAPDKSGLPSDRFSAERTGGSVSTLTIQRTQQEDSAVYLCASSSRERGGTGELFFGEGSRLTVL.

The genes are TRBV15 and TRBJ1-5; 7 positions match TRBD1. This CDR3 spans 14 amino acids. The junction had 7 bases not matched to a gene; V was cut back by 5 bases and J by 6 bases. The germline CDR1 and CDR2 sequences are LNHNV and YYDKDF (reference sequence). The CDR3, as DNA: TGTGCCACCAGCCCCACAGGGGAGGTTCAGCCCCAGCATTTT. Amino acids: CATSPTGEVQPQHF.

The gene calls are TRBV9 and TRBJ1-2; TRBD1 might be the D (6 bases). This CDR3 region has 15 residues. CDR1 is SGDLS and CDR2 is YYNGEE in the germline V gene. Between the trimmed V and J ends, which lost 0 bases and 4 bases, there was a span of 13 bases. This chain's CDR3 is CASSVEGRGRYGYTF. CDR3 sequence (DNA): TGTGCCAGCAGCGTAGAGGGCAGGGGACGCTATGGCTACACCTTC.

This clone is a singleton in its sample. The chain carries TRBV5-8 and TRBJ1-4; 9 nucleotides match TRBD1. Unmatched junction bases numbered 8, after V lost 7 bases and J lost 7 bases. The CDR3 loop spans 14 amino acids. CDR1 is SGHTS and CDR2 is YDEGEE in the germline V gene. The CDR3 is CASGRDRVPEKLFF. Written as DNA, the CDR3 is TGTGCCAGCGGCAGGGACAGGGTACCTGAAAAACTGTTTTTT.

The CDR3 loop is CASSLGGENTEAFF. The CDR3 DNA follows: TGTGCCAGCAGCTTAGGGGGGGAGAACACTGAAGCTTTCTTT. The J gene is TRBJ1-1, the V gene TRBV7-9, with D perhaps matching TRBD1 (5 bases). This CDR3 contains 14 residues. Between the trimmed V and J ends, which lost 1 base and 1 base, there was a span of 7 bases. CDR1 SEHNR and CDR2 FQNEAQ come from the germline V gene (reference sequence).

This clone occurred a few times. The V call is TRBV19, the J call TRBJ2-3; D ambiguous. The ends were cut back, 1 base at V and 0 bases at J, with 8 bases in the middle. This CDR3 contains 15 residues. CDR1 and CDR2 (germline): LNHDA, SQIVND (reference sequence). CDR3 amino acids: CASSIGYTSTDTQYF. In nucleotides, the CDR3 is TGTGCCAGTAGTATAGGGTATACTAGCACAGATACGCAGTATTTT. Using reference TRBV19 and TRBJ2-3 for the parts outside the CDR3, the full variable domain is DGGITQSPKYLFRKEGQNVTLSCEQNLNHDAMYWYRQDPGQGLRLIYYSQIVNDFQKGDIAEGYSVSREKKESFPLTVTSAQKNPTAFYLCASSIGYTSTDTQYFGPGTRLTVL.

The CDR3 sequence: CASSVGQGLLLQETQYF. CDR3 in DNA: TGTGCCAGCAGTGTGGGGCAGGGTCTTCTTCTACAAGAGACCCAGTACTTC. The chain couples TRBV6-1 to TRBJ2-5; D perhaps matches TRBD1 (5 bases). The germline CDR1 and CDR2 sequences are MNHNS and SASEGT. V lost 4 bases and J 2 bases, leaving 20 bases between the germline ends. The CDR3 contains 17 residues.

Details on this clone: Other DNA sequences in this specimen translate into the identical CDR3. The rearrangement links TRBV7-9 to TRBJ1-6; 7 positions agree with TRBD1. CDR3 length: 14 amino acids. J lost 6 bases, V lost 2 bases, and 1 base had no gene match. From germline, CDR1 is SEHNR and CDR2 FQNEAQ (reference sequence). CDR3 protein: CASSLPGGNSPLHF. The DNA for the CDR3 is TGTGCCAGCAGCTTACCAGGGGGTAATTCACCCCTCCACTTT.

In its sample, this clone was seen once. The V call is TRBV5-1, the J call TRBJ1-6; 9 positions agree with TRBD1. CDR1 is SGHRS and CDR2 is YFSETQ in the germline V gene. V trimming: 0 bases; J trimming: 9 bases; junction bases outside the gene matches: 7. The CDR3 contains 16 residues. The DNA for the CDR3 is TGCGCCAGCAGCTTGGCGGGACAGGGATTAGGTTCACCCCTCCACTTT. Its translation is CASSLAGQGLGSPLHF. Looking up the rest from reference TRBV5-1 and TRBJ1-6 gives the full variable domain: KAGVTQTPRYLIKTRGQQVTLSCSPISGHRSVSWYQQTPGQGLQFLFEYFSETQRNKGNFPGRFSGRQFSNSRSEMNVSTLELGDSALYLCASSLAGQGLGSPLHFGNGTRLTVT.

The V call is TRBV6-5, the J call TRBJ2-7, with 8 bases matching TRBD1. The CDR3 loop spans 16 amino acids. Germline assignment: CDR1 MNHEY and CDR2 SVGAGI. The J segment lost 3 bases and the V segment lost 2 bases, leaving 9 bases of the junction unmatched. CDR3 protein: CASSYMTGTGIYEQYF. CDR3 DNA sequence: TGTGCCAGCAGTTACATGACCGGGACAGGCATCTACGAGCAGTACTTC.

J is TRBJ2-3 and V is TRBV6-5; D is ambiguous. The CDR3 sequence is 14 residues long. Germline CDR1 reads MNHEY; CDR2 reads SVGAGI. V dropped 5 bases and J dropped 0 bases, with 9 bases sitting between them. CDR3 region: CASSILSSTDTQYF. CDR3 bases: TGTGCCAGCAGTATACTTAGTAGCACAGATACGCAGTATTTT.

This chain links TRBV5-4 with TRBJ1-4; a weak D match, TRBD1 (6 bases). Germline loops: CDR1 SGHNT, CDR2 YYREEE (reference sequence). CDR3 length: 15 residues. Trimming stripped 3 bases from V and 0 bases from J, with 9 bases between. CDR3 bases: TGTGCCAGCAGCTCTCGGACAGCAACTAATGAAAAACTGTTTTTT. Translation gives CASSSRTATNEKLFF.

This chain connects TRBV3-1 (or the pseudogene TRBV3-2) to TRBJ2-7, with 7 nucleotides matching TRBD2. This CDR3 spans 13 amino acids. Germline CDR1 reads LGHDT; CDR2 reads YNNKEL (reference sequence). J lost 3 bases, V lost 4 bases, and 3 bases had no gene match. This CDR3 is CASSPGLRYEQYF. In DNA, the CDR3 is TGTGCCAGCAGCCCGGGACTACGCTACGAGCAGTACTTC.

This chain joins TRBV27 and TRBJ2-7; 9 bases match TRBD2. The CDR3 length is 15 residues. J gave up 0 bases and V 6 bases, and 6 bases lay outside the gene matches. Germline assignment: CDR1 MNHEY and CDR2 SMNVEV (reference sequence). The CDR3 loop reads CASRLSGRPSYEQYF. CDR3 sequence (DNA): TGTGCCAGCAGACTTAGCGGGAGACCCTCCTACGAGCAGTACTTC.

V usage is TRBV3-1 (or the pseudogene TRBV3-2) and J usage is TRBJ2-7; D might be TRBD2 (6 bases). Trimming took 2 bases from V and 2 from J, leaving 13 bases between them. The germline CDR1 and CDR2 sequences are LGHDT and YNNKEL (reference sequence). The CDR3 is made up of 15 amino acids. The CDR3 protein is CASSQYGRGPYEQYF. CDR3 sequence (DNA): TGTGCCAGCAGCCAATACGGGCGGGGTCCCTACGAGCAGTACTTC.

The chain carries TRBV24-1 and TRBJ2-5; D is possibly TRBD1 (7 bases). Germline loops: CDR1 KGHDR, CDR2 SFDVKD. The length of the CDR3 is 17 residues. Trimming pared 6 bases from V and 5 bases from J, leaving 24 bases between. CDR3 coding DNA: TGTGCCACCAGTCCCCACCCGGGCGACAGGGAGGTGGAGACCCAGTACTTC. Protein sequence: CATSPHPGDREVETQYF.

This chain links TRBV29-1 with TRBJ1-2; 9 bases fit TRBD1. The CDR3 length is 12 residues. J gave up 4 bases and V 4 bases, and 1 base lay outside the gene matches. The germline gives CDR1 SQVTM, CDR2 ANQGSEA. DNA of the CDR3: TGCAGCGTTGGACAGGGGGGCTATGGCTACACCTTC. This encodes CSVGQGGYGYTF.

The chain recombines TRBV6-5 with TRBJ1-5; possibly TRBD1 for D (6 bases). Germline V CDR1 and CDR2: MNHEY, SVGAGI. V dropped 0 bases and J dropped 4 bases, with 7 bases sitting between them. The CDR3 is made up of 14 amino acids. CDR3 sequence reads: CASSYSTGNQPQHF. CDR3 DNA: TGTGCCAGCAGTTACTCGACAGGAAATCAGCCCCAGCATTTT.

The chain has TRBV6-5 and TRBJ2-7, with TRBD2 identical over 16 bases. Germline values: CDR1 MNHEY, CDR2 SVGAGI. The CDR3 loop spans 15 amino acids. J was trimmed by 7 bases and V by 0 bases; bases with no gene match: 0. The CDR3, as DNA: TGTGCCAGCAGTTACTCGGGACTAGCGGGAGGGGAGCAGTACTTC. The encoded protein is CASSYSGLAGGEQYF.

V is TRBV4-3 and J is TRBJ2-1, with D tentatively TRBD2 (6 bases). This CDR3 has 16 amino acids. The ends were cut back, 4 bases at V and 3 bases at J, with 16 bases in the middle. The germline V gene encodes CDR1 LGHNA and CDR2 YSLEER. CDR3 nucleotide sequence: TGCGCCAGCAGCCGGCGGATCGGGGGAGGCTACAATGAGCAGTTCTTC. Encoded protein: CASSRRIGGGYNEQFF.

The rearrangement links TRBV7-9 to TRBJ2-7; perhaps TRBD1 as D (6 bases). The CDR3 has 14 residues. The germline V gene has CDR1 SEHNR and CDR2 FQNEAQ (reference sequence). The V end was cut by 2 bases, the J end by 2 bases, with 10 bases between. CDR3 loop: CASSLQGNPYEQYF. CDR3 bases: TGTGCCAGCAGCTTACAGGGGAACCCCTACGAGCAGTACTTC.

This chain connects TRBV28 to TRBJ1-2; tentatively, D is TRBD1 (6 bases). The germline V gene encodes CDR1 MDHEN and CDR2 SYDVKM. The CDR3 has 14 residues. Trimming stripped 6 bases from V and 4 bases from J, with 15 bases between. The CDR3 bases are TGTGCCAGCAGCAACTCCGGGGGGCCCTATGGCTACACCTTC. The encoded protein is CASSNSGGPYGYTF.